The rows below give T cell receptor beta chains drawn from one sample of a study of cytomegalovirus exposure and HLA in healthy donors. Sequenced by immunoSEQ multiplex PCR; TCRdb stores in-frame clones only, minus some. The sample lists a few hundred thousand clones, about 66% occurring once. The sequenced sample consisted of PBMCs. Every receptor here comes from a female donor in good health and CMV-seronegative. Both conserved end residues are part of each CDR3. D genes are given only for firm matches. A row's size may be missing; if present it is once, few, many or a size class.

>TRBJ1-2|14|.|TRBD1|TRBV5-4
CASSIGTGVEGYTF
TGTGCCAGCAGCATTGGGACAGGGGTAGAAGGCTACACCTTC
>TRBJ2-3|15|.|.|TRBV12-5
CASGLDSPSTDTQYF
TGTGCTAGTGGCCTGGACAGCCCTAGCACAGATACGCAGTATTTT
>TRBJ1-2|15|.|.|TRBV6-5
CASSYSRADNYGYTF
TGTGCCAGCAGTTACTCCCGCGCGGATAACTATGGCTACACCTTC
>TRBJ1-1|13|few|TRBD1|TRBV6-4
CASRGQGDTEAFF
TGTGCCAGCAGGGGACAGGGTGACACTGAAGCTTTCTTT
>TRBJ2-7|13|.|.|TRBV10-1
CASSEGQGYEQYF
TGCGCCAGCAGTGAAGGGCAGGGCTACGAGCAGTACTTC
>TRBJ2-7|13|once|.|TRBV6-1
CASSEVAAYEQYF
TGTGCCAGCAGTGAGGTCGCAGCCTACGAGCAGTACTTC
>TRBJ2-3|14|.|.|TRBV15
CATSRASGFDTQYF
TGTGCCACCAGCAGAGCCAGCGGGTTTGATACGCAGTATTTT
>TRBJ2-3|18|.|TRBD2|TRBV27
CASSPLILREGNTDTQYF
TGTGCCAGCAGTCCCCTCATTTTGCGGGAGGGGAACACAGATACGCAGTATTTT
>TRBJ2-5|19|.|.|TRBV9
CASSAPPDDSSFLQETQYF
TGTGCCAGCAGCGCGCCTCCGGACGACAGTAGTTTCCTCCAAGAGACCCAGTACTTC
>TRBJ2-5|14|.|TRBD2|TRBV4-2
CASSQDAGGETQYF
TGTGCCAGCAGCCAAGATGCGGGAGGGGAGACCCAGTACTTC
>TRBJ2-1|19|.|TRBD2|TRBV5-1
CASSPPRTSGGGSYNEQFF
TGCGCCAGCAGCCCTCCCCGGACTAGCGGGGGGGGGTCCTACAATGAGCAGTTCTTC
>TRBJ1-5|15|.|.|TRBV6-5
CASSYSRGSNQPQHF
TGTGCCAGCAGTTACTCGCGGGGGAGCAATCAGCCCCAGCATTTT
>TRBJ1-2|14|.|TRBD1|TRBV2
CASTGTGGIYGYTF
TGTGCCAGTACCGGGACAGGGGGAATCTATGGCTACACCTTC
>TRBJ2-7|15|once|TRBD2|TRBV19
CASRTRGLADYEQYF
TGTGCCAGTAGGACCCGAGGACTAGCGGACTACGAGCAGTACTTC
>TRBJ2-7|17|.|.|TRBV5-1
CASHNAEGGWSSYEQYF
TGCGCCAGCCACAATGCGGAGGGGGGGTGGAGCTCCTACGAGCAGTACTTC
>TRBJ2-7|14|.|TRBD2|TRBV6-1
CAIASSGRTTEQYF
TGTGCCATTGCTAGCAGCGGGAGAACAACCGAGCAGTACTTC
>TRBJ2-5|16|.|.|TRBV7-9
CASSLRGSGAQEAQYF
TGTGCCAGCAGCTTAAGGGGTAGCGGAGCCCAAGAGGCCCAGTACTTC
>TRBJ2-3|15|.|.|TRBV5-1
CASSYAGVGTDTQYF
TGCGCCAGCAGCTACGCAGGGGTCGGCACAGATACGCAATATTTT
>TRBJ2-1|18|.|TRBD2|TRBV27
CASSSGTSGISSYNEQFF
TGTGCCAGCAGTTCCGGGACTAGCGGGATCAGCTCCTACAATGAGCAGTTCTTC
>TRBJ2-7|17|once|TRBD2|TRBV11-2
CASSLVSGGPAKNEQYF
TGTGCCAGCAGCTTAGTGAGCGGGGGCCCCGCGAAGAACGAGCAGTACTTC
>TRBJ1-4|13|.|.|TRBV27
CASSFEPGEKLFF
TGTGCCAGCAGCTTCGAGCCGGGAGAAAAACTGTTTTTT
>TRBJ1-2|13|.|.|TRBV25-1
CASRDSRPGGYTF
TGTGCCAGCAGGGACAGCCGTCCCGGCGGCTACACCTTC
>TRBJ2-3|17|.|TRBD2|TRBV5-4
CASSLSIAGGNTDTQYF
TGTGCCAGCAGCTTGAGTATAGCGGGAGGAAACACAGATACGCAGTATTTT
>TRBJ2-7|13|few|.|TRBV12-5
CASGLSTCYEQYF
TGTGCTAGTGGTTTGTCGACTTGCTACGAGCAGTACTTC
>TRBJ2-2|15|.|TRBD1|TRBV6-4
CASSDYRGSTGELSF
TGTGCCAGCAGTGACTACAGGGGAAGCACCGGGGAGCTGTCTTTT
>TRBJ2-2|13|.|TRBD2|TRBV5-1
CASSPGGGGELFF
TGCGCCAGCAGCCCGGGAGGGGGCGGGGAGCTGTTTTTT
>TRBJ2-1|17|few|TRBD2|TRBV6-1
CASSEFSSGLSYNEQFF
TGTGCCAGCAGTGAGTTCTCTAGCGGGCTCTCCTACAATGAGCAGTTCTTC
>TRBJ2-2|16|.|TRBD2|TRBV7-3
CASSLGSAGSAGELFF
TGTGCCAGCAGCCTAGGGTCAGCGGGGTCGGCCGGGGAGCTGTTTTTT
>TRBJ1-2|15|.|TRBD1|TRBV4-1
CASSPLIGQGYGYTF
TGCGCCAGCAGCCCACTTATCGGACAGGGCTATGGCTACACCTTC
>TRBJ2-1|17|.|.|TRBV7-9
CASSPRSRAPSYNEQFF
TGTGCCAGCAGCCCGAGATCCAGGGCCCCTTCCTACAATGAGCAGTTCTTC
>TRBJ2-4|15|.|TRBD1|TRBV6-4
CASSEGGQAGNIQYF
TGTGCCAGCAGTGAAGGGGGACAGGCGGGGAACATTCAGTACTTC
>TRBJ1-1|13|few|TRBD1|TRBV10-1
CASSGDRGRGAFF
TGCGCCAGCAGCGGGGACAGGGGGCGAGGTGCTTTCTTT
>TRBJ2-1|14|.|.|TRBV21-1
CASSPRREGNEQFF
TGTGCCAGCAGCCCCCGGCGGGAGGGAAATGAGCAGTTCTTC
>TRBJ2-2|15|.|.|TRBV4-2
CASSPGVVNTGELFF
TGTGCCAGCAGCCCCGGGGTTGTTAACACCGGGGAGCTGTTTTTT
>TRBJ2-3|14|.|TRBD1|TRBV2
CASKRTGSTDTQYF
TGTGCCAGCAAAAGGACAGGCAGCACAGATACGCAGTATTTT
>TRBJ1-1|14|.|.|TRBV9
CASSATNMNTEAFF
TGTGCCAGCAGCGCGACAAATATGAACACTGAAGCTTTCTTT
>TRBJ1-1|17|few|.|TRBV5-1
CASSFARTVDGNTEAFF
TGCGCCAGCAGCTTTGCGAGGACAGTGGACGGTAACACTGAAGCTTTCTTT
>TRBJ2-1|18|.|.|TRBV7-9
CASSSARLAFPLRNEQFF
TGTGCCAGCAGCTCAGCTCGTCTAGCGTTCCCCCTGCGCAATGAGCAGTTCTTC
>TRBJ2-3|14|few|TRBD2|TRBV19
CASSRTGGQDTQYF
TGTGCCAGTAGTAGAACGGGAGGGCAGGATACGCAGTATTTT
>TRBJ1-4|14|.|.|TRBV6-5
CASSEAYYNEKLFF
TGTGCCAGCAGTGAGGCGTACTACAATGAAAAACTGTTTTTT
>TRBJ1-2|14|.|.|TRBV2
CASSEGAGGAGYTF
TGTGCCAGCAGTGAAGGGGCGGGGGGAGCTGGCTACACCTTC
>TRBJ1-1|11|.|.|TRBV6-5
CASLIQGKAFF
TGTGCCAGCCTTATCCAGGGGAAAGCTTTCTTT
>TRBJ2-7|13|.|.|TRBV18
CASSQELAYEQYF
TGTGCCAGCTCCCAAGAACTAGCCTACGAGCAGTACTTC
>TRBJ2-1|13|.|TRBD1|TRBV28
CASNQQGRDEQFF
TGTGCCAGCAACCAACAGGGGCGGGATGAGCAGTTCTTC
>TRBJ2-7|16|.|TRBD1|TRBV5-1
CASSLGPGYRGYEQYF
TGCGCCAGCAGCTTGGGGCCCGGGTACAGGGGCTACGAGCAGTACTTC
>TRBJ2-2|12|.|.|TRBV27
CASSLNTGELFF
TGTGCCAGCAGTCTGAACACCGGGGAGCTGTTTTTT
>TRBJ2-2|17|.|TRBD1|TRBV15
CATSRFMGDRNTGELFF
TGTGCCACCAGCAGGTTTATGGGGGACAGGAACACCGGGGAGCTGTTTTTT
>TRBJ2-1|17|.|.|TRBV30
CAWSVLTGSELYNEQFF
TGTGCCTGGAGTGTGCTGACTGGCAGCGAACTCTACAATGAGCAGTTCTTC
>TRBJ1-5|14|.|.|TRBV5-6
CASSLNRVNQPQHF
TGTGCCAGCAGCTTGAACAGGGTAAATCAGCCCCAGCATTTT
>TRBJ1-5|16|.|TRBD1|TRBV5-6
CASSLGDSHSNQPQHF
TGTGCCAGCAGCTTGGGGGACAGTCATAGCAATCAGCCCCAGCATTTT
>TRBJ2-7|15|few|TRBD2|TRBV27
CASSPGTSRSYEQYF
TGTGCCAGCAGTCCCGGGACTAGCCGGTCCTACGAGCAGTACTTC
>TRBJ2-5|15|.|TRBD2|TRBV2
CASSGTGGRGETQYF
TGTGCCAGCAGTGGAACTGGCGGGAGGGGTGAGACCCAGTACTTC
>TRBJ1-1|11|.|.|TRBV6-1
CASSEWLEAFF
TGTGCCAGCAGTGAGTGGCTTGAAGCTTTCTTT